This T cell receptor beta chain comes out of a study of blood T cells in healthy people across ages. There were healthy Caucasian individuals from Russia, aged roughly 6 to 95, serving as donors. The CDR3 has 14 residues. Per the germline V gene, CDR1 is SGHTA and CDR2 is FQGNSA. For the second PCR, which ran for about 7 to 11 cycles, a sample-barcoded 5' primer and a J-beta primer mix were used. Via MiXCR, TCRdb re-called the 5' RACE reads, giving one row per CDR3 protein. The top ten clones hold approximately 12% of a sample with fewer than 900,000 distinct CDR3 sequences, approximately 35% of them seen once. This clonotype has just one count. One end of the junction is discordant with germline, which a read error may explain.

The sequence was collected from a young man in good health. The gene calls are TRBV7-2 and TRBJ1-1, with D unresolved. Sequencing was carried out using blood. The CDR3 sequence: CASSLISQNTEVFF. The CDR3 DNA sequence: TGTGCCAGCAGCTTAATCTCACAGAACACTGAAGTTTTCTTT.